Described below is a single TCR beta chain sequence and its context. Its matching antigen is unknown. This entry is derived from a study of shared clonotypes between healthy human individuals. Data came from immunoSEQ multiplex PCR; TCRdb stores just in-frame clones and leaves some out. The data contain some 1,900,000 clones, about 94% of them singletons. This CDR3 has 16 residues. V was trimmed by 1 base and J by 6 bases, leaving 18 bases between them. Germline V CDR1 and CDR2: MGHRA, YSYEKL. Overall study findings and caveats: Compared with memory subsets, naive subsets generally had larger estimated richness. Compared with clonotypes that all four donors shared, non-shared clonotypes had lower generation probabilities.

Naive CD8 cells comprised CD45RO-negative, CCR7-positively selected cells, excluding terminally differentiated effector memory CD45RA+ cells. Sequencing was carried out using naive CD8+ T cells sorted from blood. This TCR came from a man in his late teens or twenties in good health. J is TRBJ1-2 and V is TRBV4-1; perhaps TRBD1 as D (6 bases). The CDR3 DNA reads TGCGCCAGCAGCCAAGTTCGGGATCGGGCAGGGGATGGCTACACCTTC. Amino acid sequence: CASSQVRDRAGDGYTF.